This T cell receptor (beta chain) was obtained from a study of blood T cell repertoires in COVID-19. The overall study: The study drew acute and convalescent COVID-19 samples from the United States, Italy and Spain. The cDNA or gDNA used as material had been derived from T cells, B-cell-depleted T cells, or PBMCs.

V was clipped by 6 bases and J by 2 bases, with 10 bases between them. The CDR3 covers 14 residues. The germline gives CDR1 SNHLY, CDR2 FYNNEI. The authors' processing: Using reference gene primer amplification, nucleated cell counts were estimated. TCRdb's table, derived via immunoSEQ multiplex PCR, lists solely in-frame clones and lacks some. V, J and clone size are taken as reported in that table, and D and trimming were inferred from the DNA itself. The sample includes approximately 260,000 clones, around 80% of them seen just once. This receptor was obtained from a man aged 30-40 years with acute COVID-19. V is TRBV2 and J is TRBJ2-2; D might be TRBD2 (6 bases). Input material: PBMCs or T cells enriched from blood (not recorded which). The CDR3 DNA reads as TGTGCCAGCAGGGGAACTAGCAACACCGGGGAGCTGTTTTTT. Amino acid sequence: CASRGTSNTGELFF.